Described below is a single T cell receptor beta chain sequence and its context. Reverse transcription of about 0.5 to 1 ug RNA used random hexamers. An immunoSEQ multiplex PCR generated amplified TCR beta CDR3 products spanning 54 Vbeta and 13 Jbeta. TCRdb reanalysed the immunoSEQ multiplex PCR reads using MiXCR and keeps one entry per CDR3 protein. The sample consists of 200,000 to 250,000 distinct CDR3 sequences, about 94% of them appearing once. Sequencing targeted TCR beta in blood CD8+ and CD4+ T cells. TEMRA cells underwent FACS enrichment and CD8+ and CD4+ T cells underwent negative isolation. This sample was taken from a study of CD8 T cells in Susac syndrome. With 5 bases clipped from V and 7 bases from J, the junction kept 9 bases outside the gene matches. Germline lookup yields CDR1 GTSNPN and CDR2 SVGIG (reference sequence). The CDR3 length is 15 residues.

The clonotype comes from a human donor with multiple sclerosis. The chain carries TRBV30 and TRBJ2-2, with TRBD2 matching over 11 bases. The source material was CD4+ T cells from PBMCs. CDR3 in amino acids: CAWAIAGGSVGELFF. The CDR3 DNA reads as TGTGCCTGGGCCATAGCGGGGGGGTCGGTCGGGGAGCTGTTTTTT.